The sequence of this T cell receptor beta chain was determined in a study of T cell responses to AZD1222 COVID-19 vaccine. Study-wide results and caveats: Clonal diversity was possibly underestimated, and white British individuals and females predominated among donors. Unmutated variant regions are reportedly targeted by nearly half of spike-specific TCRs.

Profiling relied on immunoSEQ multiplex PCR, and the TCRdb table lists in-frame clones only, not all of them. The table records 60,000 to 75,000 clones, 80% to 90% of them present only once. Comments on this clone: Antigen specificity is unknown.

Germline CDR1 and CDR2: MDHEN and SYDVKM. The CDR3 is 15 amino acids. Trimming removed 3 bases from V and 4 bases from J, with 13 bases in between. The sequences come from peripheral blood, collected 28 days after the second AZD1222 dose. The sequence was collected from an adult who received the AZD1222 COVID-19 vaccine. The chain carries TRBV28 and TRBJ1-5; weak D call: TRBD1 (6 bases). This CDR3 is CASSFVGGPNQPQHF. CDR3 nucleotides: TGTGCCAGCAGTTTTGTGGGGGGCCCAAATCAGCCCCAGCATTTT.